This TCR beta chain comes out of a study of control samples from healthy donors and cancer patients. TCRdb keeps only in-frame clones here, not all; method: immunoSEQ multiplex PCR. The sample has over 100,000 clones, 80% to 95% seen once; the top ten hold less than 7%. The germline gives CDR1 SNHLY, CDR2 FYNNEI. The CDR3 covers 14 residues. Trimming stripped 8 bases from V and 5 bases from J, with 15 bases between. Material for sequencing was blood. The chain recombines TRBV2 with TRBJ2-2; a possible D gene is TRBD2 (5 bases). This TCR was sampled from a young man in good health. CDR3 in amino acids: CASRSEGWTGELFF. CDR3 nucleotides: TGTGCCAGCCGATCTGAGGGTTGGACCGGGGAGCTGTTTTTT.